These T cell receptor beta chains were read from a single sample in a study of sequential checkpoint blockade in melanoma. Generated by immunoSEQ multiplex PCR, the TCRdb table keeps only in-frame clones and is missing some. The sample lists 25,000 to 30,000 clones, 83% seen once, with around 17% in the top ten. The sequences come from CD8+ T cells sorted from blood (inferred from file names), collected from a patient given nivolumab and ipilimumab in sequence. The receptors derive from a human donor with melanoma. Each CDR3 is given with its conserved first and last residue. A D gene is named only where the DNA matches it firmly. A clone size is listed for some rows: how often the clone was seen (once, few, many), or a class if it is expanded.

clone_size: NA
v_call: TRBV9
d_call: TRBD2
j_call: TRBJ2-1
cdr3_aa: CASSTSGGAHEQFF
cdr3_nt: TGTGCCAGCAGCACTAGCGGGGGGGCTCATGAGCAGTTCTTC

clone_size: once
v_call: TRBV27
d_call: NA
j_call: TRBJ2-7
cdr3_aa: CASSTRISGRNSYEQYF
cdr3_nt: TGTGCCAGCAGTACAAGGATAAGCGGCCGGAACTCCTACGAGCAGTACTTC

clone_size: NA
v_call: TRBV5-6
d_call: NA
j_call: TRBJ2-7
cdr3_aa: CASSSGTPREQYF
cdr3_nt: TGTGCCAGCAGCTCAGGGACACCTCGCGAGCAGTACTTC

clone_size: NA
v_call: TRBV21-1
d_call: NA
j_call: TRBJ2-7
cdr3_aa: CASSKEQGSSYEQYF
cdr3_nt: TGTGCCAGCAGCAAAGAACAGGGAAGCTCCTACGAGCAGTACTTC

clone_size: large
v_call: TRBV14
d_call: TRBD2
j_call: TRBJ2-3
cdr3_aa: CASSQLAGDTQYF
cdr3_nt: TGTGCCAGCAGCCAATTAGCGGGAGATACGCAGTATTTT

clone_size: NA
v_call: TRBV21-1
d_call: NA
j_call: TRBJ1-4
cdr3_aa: CASSLPQRARCSNEKLFF
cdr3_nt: TGTGCCAGCAGCCTACCTCAGAGGGCCAGATGTTCGAATGAAAAACTGTTTTTT

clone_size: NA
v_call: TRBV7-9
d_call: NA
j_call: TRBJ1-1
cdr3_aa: CASSRGNTEAFF
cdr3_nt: TGTGCCAGCAGTAGGGGGAACACTGAAGCTTTCTTT

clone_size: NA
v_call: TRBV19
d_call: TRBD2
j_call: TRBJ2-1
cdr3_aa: CASSMGGFLNNNEQFF
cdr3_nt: TGTGCCAGTAGTATGGGGGGGTTTCTCAACAACAATGAGCAGTTCTTC

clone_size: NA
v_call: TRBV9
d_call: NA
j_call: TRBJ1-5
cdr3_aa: CASSVEGREGQPQHF
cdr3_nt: TGTGCCAGCAGCGTAGAGGGCAGGGAAGGACAGCCCCAGCATTTT

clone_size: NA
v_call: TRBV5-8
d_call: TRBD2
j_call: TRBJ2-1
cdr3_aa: CASSLDGTSGDNEQFF
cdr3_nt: TGTGCCAGCAGCTTGGACGGGACTAGCGGGGACAATGAGCAGTTCTTC

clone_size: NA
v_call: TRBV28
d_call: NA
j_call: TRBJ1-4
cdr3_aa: CASSFGTGLDEKLFF
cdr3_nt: TGTGCCAGCAGTTTCGGTACAGGTCTGGATGAAAAACTGTTTTTT

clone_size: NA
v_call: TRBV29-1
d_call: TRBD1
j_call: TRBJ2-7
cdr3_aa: CSVKTGPEQYF
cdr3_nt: TGCAGCGTCAAGACAGGGCCCGAGCAGTACTTC

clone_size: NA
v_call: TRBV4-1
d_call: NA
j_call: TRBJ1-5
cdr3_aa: CASSQDGGLVGNQPQHF
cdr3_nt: TGCGCCAGCAGCCAAGATGGGGGACTAGTGGGCAATCAGCCCCAGCATTTT

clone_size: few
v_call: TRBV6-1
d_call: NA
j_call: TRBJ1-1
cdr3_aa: CAISESSRSGPSTEAFF
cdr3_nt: TGTGCCATCAGTGAGTCGAGTCGTTCAGGGCCGAGCACTGAAGCTTTCTTT

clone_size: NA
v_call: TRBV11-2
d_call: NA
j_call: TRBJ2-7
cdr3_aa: CASSVPSGYEQYF
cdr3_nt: TGTGCCAGCAGCGTCCCGTCCGGGTACGAGCAGTACTTC

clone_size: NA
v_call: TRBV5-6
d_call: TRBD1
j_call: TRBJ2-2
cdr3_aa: CASSLAGTGVAGELFF
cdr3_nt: TGTGCCAGCAGCTTGGCCGGGACAGGGGTGGCCGGGGAGCTGTTTTTT

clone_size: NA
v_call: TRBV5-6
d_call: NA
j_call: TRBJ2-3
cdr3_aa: CASILSPRSTDTQYF
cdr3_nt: TGTGCCAGCATCCTAAGTCCTCGAAGCACAGATACGCAGTATTTT

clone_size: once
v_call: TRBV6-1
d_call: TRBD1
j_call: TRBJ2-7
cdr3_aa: CASSPGQEVEQYF
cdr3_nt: TGTGCCAGCAGTCCGGGACAGGAGGTCGAGCAGTACTTC

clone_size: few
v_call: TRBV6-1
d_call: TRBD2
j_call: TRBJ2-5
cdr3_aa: CAISGPIAGGDQETQYF
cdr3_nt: TGTGCCATCAGTGGACCAATAGCGGGGGGGGATCAAGAGACCCAGTACTTC

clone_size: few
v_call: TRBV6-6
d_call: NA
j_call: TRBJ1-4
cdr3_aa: CASSGPSRGTNEKLFF
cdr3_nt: TGTGCCAGCAGCGGGCCAAGTAGGGGCACTAATGAAAAACTGTTTTTT

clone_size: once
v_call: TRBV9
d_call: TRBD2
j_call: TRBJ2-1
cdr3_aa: CASSVEPAGGNEQFF
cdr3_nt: TGTGCCAGCAGCGTAGAGCCAGCGGGGGGTAATGAGCAGTTCTTC

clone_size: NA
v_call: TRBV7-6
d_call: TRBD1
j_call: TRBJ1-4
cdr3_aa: CASSLAPGQGDEKLFF
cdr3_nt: TGTGCCAGCAGCTTAGCTCCGGGACAGGGGGATGAAAAACTGTTTTTT

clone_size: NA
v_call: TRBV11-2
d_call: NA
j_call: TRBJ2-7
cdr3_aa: CASSLGSGSYEQYF
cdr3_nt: TGTGCCAGCAGCTTAGGCAGCGGGTCCTACGAGCAGTACTTC

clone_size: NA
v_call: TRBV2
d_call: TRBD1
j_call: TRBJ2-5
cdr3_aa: CASRPGQGPQETQYF
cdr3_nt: TGTGCCAGCAGACCCGGACAGGGCCCACAAGAGACCCAGTACTTC

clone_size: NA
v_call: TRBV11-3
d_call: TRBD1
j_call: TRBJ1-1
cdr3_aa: CASSPTGGTEAFF
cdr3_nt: TGTGCCAGCAGCCCGACAGGGGGCACTGAAGCTTTCTTT

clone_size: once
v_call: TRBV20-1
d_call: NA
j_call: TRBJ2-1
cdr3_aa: CSAYPGKFF
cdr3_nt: TGCAGTGCTTATCCGGGAAAGTTCTTC

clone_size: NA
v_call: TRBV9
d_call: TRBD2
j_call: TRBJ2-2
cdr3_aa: CASSVSGGANTGELFF
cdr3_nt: TGTGCCAGCAGCGTTAGCGGGGGGGCTAACACCGGGGAGCTGTTTTTT

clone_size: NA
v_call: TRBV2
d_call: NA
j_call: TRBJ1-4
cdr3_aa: CASQGMREKLFF
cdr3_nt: TGTGCCAGCCAGGGGATGCGAGAAAAACTGTTTTTT

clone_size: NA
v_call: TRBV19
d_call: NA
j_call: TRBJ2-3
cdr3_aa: CASSMGQLLTDTQYF
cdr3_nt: TGTGCCAGTAGTATGGGCCAGTTACTCACAGATACGCAGTATTTT

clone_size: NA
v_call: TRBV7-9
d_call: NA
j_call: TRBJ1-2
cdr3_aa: CASSQAPANYGYTF
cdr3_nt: TGTGCCAGCAGCCAAGCCCCGGCTAACTATGGCTACACCTTC

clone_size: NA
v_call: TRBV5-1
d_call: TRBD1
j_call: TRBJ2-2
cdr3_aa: CASSLGGTELFF
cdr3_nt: TGCGCCAGCAGCTTAGGGGGCACGGAGCTGTTTTTT

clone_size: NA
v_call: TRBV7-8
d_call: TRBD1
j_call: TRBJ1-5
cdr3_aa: CASSPEDRNQPQHF
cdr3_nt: TGTGCCAGCAGCCCCGAGGACAGGAACCAGCCCCAGCATTTT

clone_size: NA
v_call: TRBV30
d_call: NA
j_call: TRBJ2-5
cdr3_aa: CAWRPAGRRRGTQYF
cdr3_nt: TGTGCCTGGAGACCGGCAGGGCGCCGGAGGGGGACCCAGTACTTC

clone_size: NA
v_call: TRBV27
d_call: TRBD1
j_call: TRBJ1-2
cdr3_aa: CASREDRGQGHYGYTF
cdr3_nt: TGTGCCAGCAGGGAGGACAGGGGGCAGGGGCACTATGGCTACACCTTC

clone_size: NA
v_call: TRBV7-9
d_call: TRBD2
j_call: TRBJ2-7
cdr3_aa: CASSLVTSGSRGYEQYF
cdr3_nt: TGTGCCAGCAGCTTAGTCACTAGCGGGAGCCGGGGGTACGAGCAGTACTTC

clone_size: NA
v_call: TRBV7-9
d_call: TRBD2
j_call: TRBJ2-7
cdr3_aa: CASSLFPGGLSIYEQYF
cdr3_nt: TGTGCCAGCAGCTTATTCCCGGGAGGTCTTTCAATCTACGAGCAGTACTTC

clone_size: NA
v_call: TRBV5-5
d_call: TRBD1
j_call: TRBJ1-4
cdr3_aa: CASSLGDSAFF
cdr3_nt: TGTGCCAGCAGCTTGGGGGACAGTGCGTTTTTT

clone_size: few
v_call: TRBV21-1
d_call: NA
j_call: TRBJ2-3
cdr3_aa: CASSNPTGIGEDTQYF
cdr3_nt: TGTGCCAGCAGCAACCCGACAGGAATAGGGGAGGATACGCAGTATTTT

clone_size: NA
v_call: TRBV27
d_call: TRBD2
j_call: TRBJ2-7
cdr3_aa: CASSPYLAGGLYEQYF
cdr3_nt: TGTGCCAGCAGTCCCTATCTAGCGGGAGGGTTATACGAGCAGTACTTC

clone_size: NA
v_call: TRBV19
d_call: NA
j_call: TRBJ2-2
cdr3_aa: CASSIERGHPNTEELFF
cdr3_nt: TGTGCCAGTAGTATAGAGAGGGGACACCCAAATACGGAGGAGCTGTTTTTT

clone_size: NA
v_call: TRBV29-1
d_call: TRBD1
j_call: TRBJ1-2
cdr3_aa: CSVGTGGIYGYTF
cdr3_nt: TGCAGCGTTGGGACAGGGGGAATCTATGGCTACACCTTC

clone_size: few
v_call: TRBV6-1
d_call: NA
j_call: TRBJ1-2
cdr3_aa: CASSEGGYGYTF
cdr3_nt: TGTGCCAGCAGTGAAGGAGGGTACGGCTACACCTTC

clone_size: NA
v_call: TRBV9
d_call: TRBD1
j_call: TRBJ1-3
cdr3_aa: CASNQPAGQGAMGGNTIYF
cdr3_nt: TGTGCCAGCAACCAACCGGCGGGACAGGGGGCCATGGGTGGAAACACCATATATTTT